Below are 28 T cell receptor beta chains sequenced from a single sample in a study of T cells in localized non-small cell lung cancer. Data came from immunoSEQ multiplex PCR; TCRdb stores just in-frame clones and leaves some out. The sample contains approximately 4,400 clones, about 38% of which appear only once. The input for sequencing was lung tumor tissue, taken before any cancer treatment. The receptors come from a woman aged 35-75 years with stage I lung adenocarcinoma.

This clone occurred a few times. The chain uses TRBV11-3 and TRBJ2-1; 7 bases match TRBD1. Per the germline V gene, CDR1 is SGHNT and CDR2 is YENEEA. The CDR3 has 14 amino acids. The ends lost 4 bases at V and 1 base at J; junction bases unmatched: 1. CDR3 amino acids: CASSSQGSYNEQFF. The CDR3 bases are TGTGCCAGCAGCTCACAGGGGTCCTACAATGAGCAGTTCTTC.

Only a few counts were recorded for this clone. The chain recombines TRBV9 with TRBJ2-6; no clear D. Germline lookup yields CDR1 SGDLS and CDR2 YYNGEE. The CDR3 consists of 13 residues. The ends were cut back, 5 bases at V and 0 bases at J, with 3 bases in the middle. This chain's CDR3 is CASRASGANVLTF. The CDR3 DNA reads as TGTGCCAGCAGAGCCTCTGGGGCCAACGTCCTGACTTTC.

The chain recombines TRBV19 with TRBJ1-5; no firm D call. Germline V gene data show CDR1 as LNHDA and CDR2 as SQIVND (reference sequence). CDR3 length: 15 amino acids. Trimming removed 3 bases at V and 1 base at J, with 10 bases between. Here the CDR3 reads CASSMGNPSNQPQHF. The CDR3, as DNA: TGTGCCAGTAGTATGGGGAACCCAAGCAATCAGCCCCAGCATTTT.

The chain joins TRBV30 to TRBJ1-2; D unresolved. Germline lookup yields CDR1 GTSNPN and CDR2 SVGIG (reference sequence). Trimming left V 5 bases short and J 0 bases short, with 10 bases between. The CDR3 contains 13 residues. The CDR3 bases are TGTGCCTGGGTGGGGTACTCTAACTATGGCTACACCTTC. This gives the protein CAWVGYSNYGYTF.

This clone was seen only a few times. This chain connects TRBV29-1 to TRBJ1-1; 7 nucleotides align to TRBD1. Trimming removed 4 bases from V and 1 base from J; junction bases left unmatched: 6. This CDR3 is built from 14 residues. Germline V gene sequence: CDR1 SQVTM, CDR2 ANQGSEA. The CDR3: CSVVAGQANTEAFF. In nucleotides, the CDR3 is TGCAGCGTTGTCGCTGGACAGGCGAACACTGAAGCTTTCTTT.

A word on this clone: The junction and the germline gene differ at one end; a read error may be behind it. The rearrangement joins TRBV28 to TRBJ1-1, with D possibly matching TRBD1 (5 bases). The CDR3 is 14 residues long. Germline assignment: CDR1 MDHEN and CDR2 SYDVKM. CDR3 sequence reads: CASWQRGLLFPNDF. The DNA for the CDR3 is TGTGCCAGCTGGCAACGGGGCTTACTTTTCCCCAACGATTTT.

This chain links TRBV19 with TRBJ2-5, with no clear D. Germline V CDR1 and CDR2: LNHDA, SQIVND (reference sequence). V lost 3 bases and J lost 5, with 16 bases in between. The CDR3 loop spans 15 amino acids. CDR3 sequence (DNA): TGTGCCAGTAGTATTCTTGGAACCCTCGGCGAGACCCAGTACTTC. Protein product: CASSILGTLGETQYF.

This clone was observed a handful of times. The gene calls are TRBV5-1 and TRBJ2-5; a possible D gene is TRBD1 (6 bases). The germline CDR1 and CDR2 sequences are SGHRS and YFSETQ. CDR3 size: 14 residues. V gave up 9 bases and J gave up 5 bases, with 20 bases separating them. CDR3 region: CATTEQGIWETQYF. The CDR3 bases are TGCGCCACCACGGAACAGGGAATATGGGAGACCCAGTACTTC.

CDR3 nucleotides: TGTGCCAGTAGCCTGGGGGACCGAGGAGGGACCCAGTACTTC. Its translation: CASSLGDRGGTQYF. The genes are TRBV19 and TRBJ2-5; D may match TRBD1 or TRBD2 (5 bases each). CDR3 length: 14 residues. Germline V gene data show CDR1 as LNHDA and CDR2 as SQIVND (reference sequence). Deletions cut 6 bases from V and 7 bases from J, with 18 bases between.

The chain is built from TRBV14 and TRBJ2-6; 8 bases are a match to TRBD2. Germline CDR1 is SGHDN and CDR2 is FVKESK. This CDR3 contains 18 residues. Germline trimming cut 7 bases from V and 0 bases from J; bases unmatched to any gene: 11. The CDR3: CASTGGAGGPSGANVLTF. CDR3 nucleotides: TGTGCCAGCACCGGAGGGGCGGGAGGACCCTCTGGGGCCAACGTCCTGACTTTC.

The CDR3 DNA sequence: TGTGCCAGCTCTCCCCGGGCTAGACAGGACTACGAGCAGTACTTC. Translated: CASSPRARQDYEQYF. V gene TRBV19 combines with J gene TRBJ2-7; a possible D gene is TRBD1 (6 bases). Trimming stripped 9 bases from V and 3 bases from J, with 21 bases between. CDR3 size: 15 residues. Germline-derived CDR1 and CDR2 are LNHDA and SQIVND (reference sequence).

The rearrangement uses TRBV29-1 and TRBJ2-7; either TRBD1 or TRBD2 may supply D (5 bases each). Trimming left V 7 bases short and J 5 bases short, with 15 bases between. The CDR3 contains 12 residues. CDR1 SQVTM and CDR2 ANQGSEA come from the germline V gene. CDR3 sequence: CSGGTSGNEQYF. CDR3 DNA sequence: TGCAGCGGAGGGACCAGCGGAAACGAGCAGTACTTC.

The rearrangement joins TRBV5-1 to TRBJ1-1; 10 bases agree with TRBD1. V lost 7 bases to trimming and J lost 2 bases; unmatched junction nucleotides: 5. Germline V lookup: CDR1 SGHRS, CDR2 YFSETQ. CDR3 length: 14 residues. For the CDR3, the DNA is TGCGCCAGCGGGGGACAGGGGCTCAACACTGAAGCTTTCTTT. This gives the protein CASGGQGLNTEAFF.

The rearrangement links TRBV19 to TRBJ2-5; 7 positions agree with TRBD2. Per the germline V gene, CDR1 is LNHDA and CDR2 is SQIVND (reference sequence). This CDR3 has 13 amino acids. V shed 8 bases, J shed 1 base, and the junction held 4 bases outside the gene matches. The CDR3 nucleotides are TGTGCCAGTGGGGGGGGAGCCCAAGAGACCCAGTACTTC. This encodes CASGGGAQETQYF.

The V gene is TRBV18, the J gene TRBJ2-7; D might be TRBD2 (6 bases). Germline values: CDR1 KGHSH, CDR2 LQKENI. The CDR3 is made up of 15 amino acids. V lost 3 bases and J lost 1, with 13 bases in between. The CDR3 here is CASSPLRDSSYEQYF. The CDR3 nucleotides are TGTGCCAGCTCACCTCTCCGGGACTCATCCTACGAGCAGTACTTC.

This chain joins TRBV19 and TRBJ2-3; D may be TRBD2 (7 bases). Trimming pared 2 bases from V and 6 bases from J, leaving 24 bases between. This CDR3 spans 18 amino acids. Germline CDR1 reads LNHDA; CDR2 reads SQIVND (reference sequence). DNA of the CDR3: TGTGCCAGTAGTATAAGCCCCCCCGGGCAGGGAGGGGGGGATACGCAGTATTTT. Residues: CASSISPPGQGGGDTQYF. The entire variable domain, with the rest obtained from reference TRBV19 and TRBJ2-3, is as follows: DGGITQSPKYLFRKEGQNVTLSCEQNLNHDAMYWYRQDPGQGLRLIYYSQIVNDFQKGDIAEGYSVSREKKESFPLTVTSAQKNPTAFYLCASSISPPGQGGGDTQYFGPGTRLTVL.

CDR3 in amino acids: CAWSAGSSGGKLFF. The CDR3, as DNA: TGTGCCTGGAGTGCTGGGAGCTCGGGGGGAAAACTGTTTTTT. V gene TRBV30 combines with J gene TRBJ1-4; a weak D match, TRBD1 (5 bases). Germline values: CDR1 GTSNPN, CDR2 SVGIG (reference sequence). This CDR3 spans 14 amino acids. The V and J ends lost 1 base and 10 bases respectively, with 16 bases between them.

This clone was recorded a few times. The rearrangement links TRBV18 to TRBJ1-5, with no clear D. CDR1 is KGHSH, CDR2 LQKENI, per germline. Trimming removed 3 bases from V and 2 bases from J, with 11 bases in between. CDR3 size: 15 residues. The CDR3 DNA follows: TGTGCCAGCTCACCCGCCGGGTTGGGCAATCAGCCCCAGCATTTT. Residues: CASSPAGLGNQPQHF.

This clone was seen only a few times. The chain employs TRBV1 and TRBJ2-1; the D call in the table, TRBD2, was not verified against the DNA. TRBV1 is given as a pseudogene. This CDR3 spans 14 amino acids. CDR3 in amino acids: CASSIAGGQVEQFF. In DNA form, the CDR3 reads TGCGCCAGCAGCATCGCGGGAGGGCAGGTTGAGCAGTTCTTC.

Concerning this clone itself: The junction does not match germline at one end; this may be a read error. The rearrangement uses TRBV6-8 and TRBJ2-2; no definite D call. CDR1 and CDR2 (germline): MNHGY, SAAAGT. This CDR3 has 14 amino acids. The CDR3 sequence is CASNYSGRAGELFF. The CDR3 coding sequence is TGTGCCAGCAATTACTCTGGAAGGGCCGGGGAGCTGTTTTTT.

The rearrangement joins TRBV11-3 to TRBJ2-3; possibly TRBD1 for D (5 bases). V gave up 5 bases and J gave up 6 bases, with 15 bases separating them. CDR3 length: 14 residues. Looked up from germline, CDR1 is SGHNT and CDR2 is YENEEA. CDR3 coding DNA: TGTGCCAGCAGCAAGAGTTCATGGGGCGATACGCAGTATTTT. Its protein is CASSKSSWGDTQYF.

CDR3 nucleotide sequence: TGTGCCAGCAGCCAGGGACGAAGGAGGGATGGCTACACCTTC. Translating it yields CASSQGRRRDGYTF. The chain links TRBV6-8 to TRBJ1-2, with TRBD1 as a possible D gene (5 bases). CDR1 MNHGY and CDR2 SAAAGT come from the germline V gene. The length of the CDR3 is 14 residues. Trimming stripped 6 bases from V and 6 bases from J, with 17 bases between.

The chain uses TRBV19 and TRBJ2-3; 8 nucleotides line up with TRBD1. Germline lookup yields CDR1 LNHDA and CDR2 SQIVND (reference sequence). V shed 7 bases, J shed 6 bases, and the junction held 3 bases outside the gene matches. The CDR3 covers 12 residues. CDR3 DNA sequence: TGTGCCAGTACCCGGACAGGGGATACGCAGTATTTT. This gives the protein CASTRTGDTQYF.

This chain connects TRBV11-3 to TRBJ1-1; D gene uncertain. Trimming took 1 base from V and 2 from J, leaving 8 bases between them. Germline V CDR1 and CDR2: SGHNT, YENEEA. The CDR3 is made up of 14 amino acids. CDR3 in amino acids: CASSLVQTNTEAFF. CDR3 nucleotide sequence: TGTGCCAGCAGCTTAGTGCAGACTAACACTGAAGCTTTCTTT.

About this clone itself: No DNA is shown, since the ends of the CDR3 on it are uncertain; the CDR3 is the one TCRdb lists. J is TRBJ1-5 and V is TRBV7-5; the table's TRBD1 call for D was not verified on the DNA. TRBV7-5 is recorded as a pseudogene. The CDR3 numbers 15 amino acids, ends counted. The CDR3 region is CASSLVGTGNQPQHF.

This clone was observed a handful of times. The gene calls are TRBV29-1 and TRBJ2-3; 13 nucleotides match TRBD2. J gave up 4 bases and V 6 bases, and 4 bases lay outside the gene matches. The germline CDR1 and CDR2 sequences are SQVTM and ANQGSEA. The CDR3 totals 14 residues. CDR3 region: CSVGLAGNPDTQYF. CDR3 DNA sequence: TGCAGCGTGGGACTAGCGGGAAACCCAGATACGCAGTATTTT.

This clone rates as medium-sized. The chain joins TRBV11-3 to TRBJ1-2, with TRBD1 as a possible D gene (6 bases). This CDR3 has 17 amino acids. The ends were cut back, 8 bases at V and 6 bases at J, with 28 bases in the middle. CDR1 and CDR2 from the germline V gene are SGHNT and YENEEA. CDR3: CASPFHLSSGGGDGYTF. DNA of the CDR3: TGTGCCAGCCCCTTCCATCTCTCATCTGGAGGGGGAGATGGCTACACCTTC. Combining the CDR3 with reference TRBV11-3 and TRBJ1-2 gives the whole variable domain EAGVVQSPRYKIIEKKQPVAFWCNPISGHNTLYWYLQNLGQGPELLIRYENEEAVDDSQLPKDRFSAERLKGVDSTLKIQPAELGDSAVYLCASPFHLSSGGGDGYTFGSGTRLTVV.

This rearrangement joins TRBV30 to TRBJ2-1; a weak D match, TRBD2 (5 bases). This CDR3 region has 12 residues. Trimming took 1 base from V and 4 from J, leaving 5 bases between them. Germline CDR1 and CDR2: GTSNPN and SVGIG (reference sequence). In DNA form, the CDR3 reads TGTGCCTGGAGTGCGGGGTACAATGAGCAGTTCTTC. Its protein product is CAWSAGYNEQFF.